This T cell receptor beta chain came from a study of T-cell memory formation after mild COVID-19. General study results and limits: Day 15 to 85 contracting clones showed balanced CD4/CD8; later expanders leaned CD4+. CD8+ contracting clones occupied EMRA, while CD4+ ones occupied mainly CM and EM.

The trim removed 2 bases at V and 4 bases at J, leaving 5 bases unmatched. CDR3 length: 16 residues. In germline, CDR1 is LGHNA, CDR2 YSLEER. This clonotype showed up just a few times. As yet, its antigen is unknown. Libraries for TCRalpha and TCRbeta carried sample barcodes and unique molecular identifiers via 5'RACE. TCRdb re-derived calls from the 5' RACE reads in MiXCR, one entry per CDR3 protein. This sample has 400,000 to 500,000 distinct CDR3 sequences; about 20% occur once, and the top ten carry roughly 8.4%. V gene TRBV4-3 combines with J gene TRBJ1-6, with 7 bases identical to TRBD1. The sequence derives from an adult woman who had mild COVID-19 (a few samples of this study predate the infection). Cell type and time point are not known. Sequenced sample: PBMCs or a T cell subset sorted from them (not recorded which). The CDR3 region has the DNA TGCGCCAGCAGCCAACTACAGGGGACGTATAATTCACCCCTCCACTTT. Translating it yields CASSQLQGTYNSPLHF.